This TCR beta chain was recovered during a study of shared clonotypes between healthy human individuals. Study-level findings and limits: Generally, naive subsets came out with larger estimated richness than memory subsets. Non-shared clonotypes had lower generation probabilities than those shared by all four donors.

Germline values: CDR1 SGHRS, CDR2 YFSETQ. The CDR3 covers 16 residues. With 4 bases removed from V and 2 bases from J, the gap between germline ends came to 18 bases. Sequencing used immunoSEQ multiplex PCR; TCRdb keeps in-frame clones, though not all of them. The sample lists roughly 300,000 clones; around 86% were seen once. Comments on this clone: Its antigen is still unknown.

The rearrangement joins TRBV5-1 to TRBJ1-1; weak D call: TRBD1 (6 bases). The sequence came from a man aged 18 to 30 in good health. The specimen was memory CD8+ T cells sorted from blood. Subset of the sample: CD45RO+ cells pooled with CCR7-negative TemRA cells. DNA for the CDR3: TGCGCCAGCAGCCCCGGTCTAGGGGGTGGTAACACTGAAGCTTTCTTT. Its translation: CASSPGLGGGNTEAFF.